This entry lists 7 T cell receptor beta chains sequenced from one sample in a study of cytomegalovirus exposure and HLA in healthy donors. 13 Jbeta primers and 60 Vbeta primers were used for the PCR. Assay used: immunoSEQ multiplex PCR; TCRdb lists only in-frame clones, some missing. The sample carries about 36,000 clones, about half recorded once. Sequencing input: PBMCs. The receptors originated from a middle-aged woman in good health and CMV-seropositive.

This clone came up a few times. This chain links TRBV6-5 with TRBJ2-5, with 9 bases fitting TRBD1. The V and J ends lost 5 bases and 5 bases, in that order; junction bases with no gene match: 3. The CDR3 has 13 residues. Germline V gene sequence: CDR1 MNHEY, CDR2 SVGAGI. This CDR3 reads CASSRTGEETQYF. The CDR3, as DNA: TGTGCCAGCAGTCGGACAGGGGAGGAGACCCAGTACTTC.

The V and J genes are TRBV2 and TRBJ2-5; D is possibly TRBD2 (5 bases). Looked up from germline, CDR1 is SNHLY and CDR2 is FYNNEI. Trimming stripped 1 base from V and 5 bases from J, with 11 bases between. CDR3 length equals 14 residues. The CDR3 DNA reads as TGTGCCAGCAGTGAAGGCCCCGGCGGGGAGACCCAGTACTTC. Its translation: CASSEGPGGETQYF. The full variable domain, completed using reference TRBV2 and TRBJ2-5, is EPEVTQTPSHQVTQMGQEVILRCVPISNHLYFYWYRQILGQKVEFLVSFYNNEISEKSEIFDDQFSVERPDGSNFTLKIRSTKLEDSAMYFCASSEGPGGETQYFGPGTRLLVL.

The rearrangement joins TRBV11-1 to TRBJ2-3; D is perhaps TRBD2 (6 bases). The ends were cut back, 4 bases at V and 2 bases at J, with 13 bases in the middle. CDR3 length: 15 residues. Looked up from germline, CDR1 is SGHAT and CDR2 is FQDESV (reference sequence). The CDR3 DNA reads TGTGCCAGCAGCTCGGGACTCCTATACACAGATACGCAGTATTTT. It yields the protein CASSSGLLYTDTQYF.

This clone was seen a few times. The chain combines TRBV7-2 with TRBJ2-7; the match to TRBD1 covers 9 bases. CDR3 length: 14 amino acids. Germline V CDR1 and CDR2: SGHTA, FQGNSA. V lost 1 base, J lost 7 bases, and 5 bases stayed unmatched. CDR3 nucleotides: TGTGCCAGCAGCTTAGGACAGGGGGTCTGGGAGCAGTACTTC. Encoded protein: CASSLGQGVWEQYF. Supplemented by reference TRBV7-2 and TRBJ2-7, the full variable domain reads GAGVSQSPSNKVTEKGKDVELRCDPISGHTALYWYRQSLGQGLEFLIYFQGNSAPDKSGLPSDRFSAERTGGSVSTLTIQRTQQEDSAVYLCASSLGQGVWEQYFGPGTRLTVT.

The rearrangement uses TRBV9 and TRBJ2-1; 11 nucleotides line up with TRBD2. The CDR3 runs to 16 residues. Germline V gene lookup returns CDR1 SGDLS and CDR2 YYNGEE. V was pared by 3 bases and J by 8 bases, with 10 bases of the junction left unmatched. DNA for the CDR3: TGTGCCAGCAGCGCCCACCTAGCGGGGGGCCGGGATGAGCAGTTCTTC. Translated: CASSAHLAGGRDEQFF.

This chain links TRBV30 with TRBJ1-1; 7 nucleotides align to TRBD1. This CDR3 spans 15 amino acids. Per the germline V gene, CDR1 is GTSNPN and CDR2 is SVGIG (reference sequence). V trimming: 0 bases; J trimming: 1 base; junction bases outside the gene matches: 5. CDR3 amino acids: CAWSVHGTENTEAFF. In nucleotides, the CDR3 is TGTGCCTGGAGTGTACATGGGACAGAGAACACTGAAGCTTTCTTT.

The chain employs TRBV9 and TRBJ2-7, with 13 bases identical to TRBD2. Per the germline V gene, CDR1 is SGDLS and CDR2 is YYNGEE. This CDR3 has 16 residues. V shed 4 bases and J 2 bases; nucleotides not matched to a gene: 6. The CDR3 loop reads CASSPPGLAGTYEQYF. The CDR3 DNA reads TGTGCCAGCAGCCCCCCGGGACTAGCGGGAACCTACGAGCAGTACTTC.